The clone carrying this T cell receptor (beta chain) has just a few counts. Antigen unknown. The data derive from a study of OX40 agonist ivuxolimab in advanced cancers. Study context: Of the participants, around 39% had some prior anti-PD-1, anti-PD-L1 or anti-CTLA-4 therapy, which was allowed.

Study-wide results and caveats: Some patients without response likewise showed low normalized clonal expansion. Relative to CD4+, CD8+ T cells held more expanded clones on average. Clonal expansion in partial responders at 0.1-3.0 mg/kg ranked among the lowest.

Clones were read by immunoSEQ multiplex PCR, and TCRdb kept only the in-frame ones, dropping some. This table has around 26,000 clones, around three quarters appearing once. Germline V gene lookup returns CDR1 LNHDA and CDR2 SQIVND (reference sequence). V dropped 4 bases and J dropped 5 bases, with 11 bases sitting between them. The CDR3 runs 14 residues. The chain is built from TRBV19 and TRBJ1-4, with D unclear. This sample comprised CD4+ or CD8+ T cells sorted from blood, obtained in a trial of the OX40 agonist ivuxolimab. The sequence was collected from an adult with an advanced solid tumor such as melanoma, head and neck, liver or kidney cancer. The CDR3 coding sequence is TGTGCCAGTAGTAGGCGGACGGAAAATGAAAAACTGTTTTTT. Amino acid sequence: CASSRRTENEKLFF. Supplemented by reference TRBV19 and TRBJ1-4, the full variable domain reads DGGITQSPKYLFRKEGQNVTLSCEQNLNHDAMYWYRQDPGQGLRLIYYSQIVNDFQKGDIAEGYSVSREKKESFPLTVTSAQKNPTAFYLCASSRRTENEKLFFGSGTQLSVL.